The 31 T cell receptor beta chains below come from one sample, sequenced in a study of CD8 T cells in Susac syndrome. Random hexamers were used to reverse transcribe roughly 0.5 to 1 ug of RNA. Via MiXCR, TCRdb re-called the immunoSEQ multiplex PCR reads, giving one row per CDR3 protein. The table includes 400,000 or so distinct CDR3 sequences, 75% to 90% detected once. Sequenced input: CD8+ T cells from PBMCs. The source is a human donor with multiple sclerosis.

This clonotype was detected only once. This sequence joins TRBV9 and TRBJ1-2, with 11 bases fitting TRBD1. The CDR3 spans 14 residues. V trimming: 4 bases; J trimming: 7 bases; junction bases outside the gene matches: 6. CDR1 SGDLS and CDR2 YYNGEE come from the germline V gene. The CDR3 nucleotides are TGTGCCAGCAGCCCTCGGACAGGGGGCTTTGGCTACACCTTC. Its translation is CASSPRTGGFGYTF.

The chain joins TRBV27 to TRBJ2-7, with D perhaps matching TRBD1 (7 bases). Germline CDR1 MNHEY, CDR2 SMNVEV (reference sequence). The V and J ends lost 6 bases and 3 bases respectively, with 21 bases between them. This CDR3 has 16 amino acids. CDR3 in amino acids: CASSQTLRQGLYEQYF. CDR3 DNA: TGTGCCAGCAGCCAGACCCTTAGACAGGGACTCTACGAGCAGTACTTC.

J is TRBJ2-1 and V is TRBV19; 10 nucleotides match TRBD2. The CDR3 length is 15 residues. Germline trimming cut 7 bases from V and 10 bases from J; bases unmatched to any gene: 13. Per the germline V gene, CDR1 is LNHDA and CDR2 is SQIVND (reference sequence). The CDR3 DNA sequence: TGTGCCAGTAACGCCGGAATACTAGCGGGGTCCGAGCAGTTCTTC. Its translation is CASNAGILAGSEQFF.

This rearrangement joins TRBV4-1 to TRBJ2-1; D is uncertain. CDR1 MGHRA and CDR2 YSYEKL come from the germline V gene. The CDR3 is made up of 14 amino acids. V gave up 0 bases and J gave up 6 bases, with 9 bases separating them. The chain's CDR3 is CASSQEPSPNEQFF. As DNA, the CDR3 is TGCGCCAGCAGCCAAGAGCCCAGTCCCAATGAGCAGTTCTTC.

The table lists this clonotype with a few counts. The rearrangement uses TRBV5-6 and TRBJ2-7, with D perhaps matching TRBD1 or TRBD2 (5 bases each). Germline lookup yields CDR1 SGHDT and CDR2 YYEEEE. V lost 5 bases to trimming and J lost 1 base, with 16 bases between them. CDR3 length: 15 residues. CDR3 sequence reads: CASSFGAGGSYEQYF. In DNA form, the CDR3 reads TGTGCCAGCAGTTTCGGGGCGGGCGGATCCTACGAGCAGTACTTC. Full variable domain (remainder filled in from reference TRBV5-6 and TRBJ2-7): DAGVTQSPTHLIKTRGQQVTLRCSPKSGHDTVSWYQQALGQGPQFIFQYYEEEERQRGNFPDRFSGHQFPNYSSELNVNALLLGDSALYLCASSFGAGGSYEQYFGPGTRLTVT.

In this sample, this clonotype turned up a few times. V and J are TRBV29-1 and TRBJ2-7, with D perhaps matching TRBD2 (5 bases). CDR3 size: 14 residues. Germline CDR1 SQVTM, CDR2 ANQGSEA. V was cut by 4 bases and J by 0 bases, with 13 bases left in between. CDR3 in amino acids: CSVVVAAVSYEQYF. The CDR3 nucleotides read TGCAGCGTTGTCGTCGCAGCGGTCTCCTACGAGCAGTACTTC.

Regarding this clonotype: One end of the junction fails to match germline, which may point to a read error. V gene TRBV5-1 combines with J gene TRBJ1-1; possibly TRBD1 for D (6 bases). Germline-derived CDR1 and CDR2 are SGHRS and YFSETQ. CDR3 length: 13 residues. The CDR3 nucleotides are TGCGCCAGCAGCTTGGGGACAGCCACTGAAGTTTTCTTT. This translates into CASSLGTATEVFF.

The chain links TRBV27 to TRBJ2-1, with TRBD2 matching 8 bases. V trimming: 7 bases; J trimming: 7 bases; junction bases outside the gene matches: 9. The CDR3 is made up of 14 amino acids. CDR1 is MNHEY, CDR2 SMNVEV, per germline (reference sequence). CDR3: CASKGLAQGNEQFF. DNA for the CDR3: TGTGCCAGCAAAGGACTAGCCCAGGGAAATGAGCAGTTCTTC.

CDR3 sequence: CSATGRTNTEAFF. In DNA form, the CDR3 reads TGCAGTGCTACGGGACGGACGAACACTGAAGCTTTCTTT. The J gene is TRBJ1-1, the V gene TRBV20-1; D might be TRBD1 (5 bases). The CDR3 loop spans 13 amino acids. The V gene lost 4 bases and the J gene lost 1 base, with 10 bases spanning the gap. CDR1 is DFQATT, CDR2 SNEGSKA, per germline (reference sequence).

The V call is TRBV5-1, the J call TRBJ2-7; 14 bases fit TRBD2. The CDR3 length is 15 residues. Per germline, CDR1 SGHRS and CDR2 YFSETQ. Trimming took 1 base from V and 6 from J; bases not matched to a gene: 3. This CDR3 is CASSLSGTSGSEQYF. The CDR3 region has the DNA TGCGCCAGCAGCTTGTCGGGGACTAGCGGGAGCGAGCAGTACTTC.

This clonotype was observed once. The chain carries TRBV27 and TRBJ2-1; TRBD2 is a possible D gene (7 bases). Germline CDR1 reads MNHEY; CDR2 reads SMNVEV (reference sequence). This CDR3 is 15 amino acids long. V lost 6 bases, J lost 4 bases, and 16 bases lay in between. CDR3 sequence: CASSLGGLKYNEQFF. The CDR3 DNA follows: TGTGCCAGCAGCCTGGGGGGGCTGAAGTACAATGAGCAGTTCTTC.

This clonotype was found a few times. This sequence joins TRBV5-6 and TRBJ2-7, with D tentatively TRBD1 (6 bases). The CDR3 is 13 residues long. The germline V and J ends were trimmed by 2 bases and 5 bases, with 11 bases remaining between them. Germline V gene sequence: CDR1 SGHDT, CDR2 YYEEEE. The CDR3 DNA reads as TGTGCCAGCAGCTTTACAGGGAGCCACGAGCAGTACTTC. Amino acids: CASSFTGSHEQYF.

V usage is TRBV28 and J usage is TRBJ2-1; TRBD2 agrees at 14 bases. CDR3 size: 20 residues. V gave up 4 bases and J gave up 0 bases; unmatched junction bases: 11. Germline V lookup: CDR1 MDHEN, CDR2 SYDVKM. The CDR3 here is CASSWTSGRLLIASYNEQFF. DNA for the CDR3: TGTGCCAGCAGTTGGACTAGCGGGAGGTTACTTATAGCCTCCTACAATGAGCAGTTCTTC.

V gene TRBV5-1 combines with J gene TRBJ2-1; D not certain. V gave up 0 bases and J gave up 0 bases, with 7 bases separating them. This CDR3 contains 15 residues. Germline V gives CDR1 SGHRS, CDR2 YFSETQ. CDR3 loop: CASSLDFSSYNEQFF. The CDR3 coding sequence is TGCGCCAGCAGCTTGGACTTTAGCTCCTACAATGAGCAGTTCTTC.

The chain has TRBV5-1 and TRBJ2-2, with a tentative D call TRBD1 (5 bases). V was cut by 1 base and J by 10 bases, with 14 bases left in between. The CDR3 length is 14 residues. Looked up from germline, CDR1 is SGHRS and CDR2 is YFSETQ. The CDR3: CASSLWGEQEELFF. The CDR3 coding sequence is TGCGCCAGCAGCTTGTGGGGCGAGCAGGAGGAGCTGTTTTTT.

The rearrangement joins TRBV12-3 or TRBV12-4 to TRBJ1-1; D is unclear. The V end lost 2 bases, the J end lost 7 bases, and 8 bases lay between the germline ends. The CDR3 length is 12 residues. This CDR3 reads CASSLKPNEAFF. Here the CDR3 DNA reads TGTGCCAGCAGTTTAAAGCCGAATGAAGCTTTCTTT.

The V call is TRBV2, the J call TRBJ2-1; perhaps TRBD2 as D (5 bases). Trimming removed 9 bases at V and 0 bases at J, with 9 bases between. Germline V lookup: CDR1 SNHLY, CDR2 FYNNEI. The CDR3 consists of 13 residues. The CDR3 DNA sequence: TGTGCCAGTAGCGCTAACTCCTACAATGAGCAGTTCTTC. This gives the protein CASSANSYNEQFF. The complete variable domain, with remaining parts taken from reference TRBV2 and TRBJ2-1, reads EPEVTQTPSHQVTQMGQEVILRCVPISNHLYFYWYRQILGQKVEFLVSFYNNEISEKSEIFDDQFSVERPDGSNFTLKIRSTKLEDSAMYFCASSANSYNEQFFGPGTRLTVL.

This clonotype came up a few times. The junction differs from germline at one of its ends, possibly a read error. The chain carries TRBV6-2 or TRBV6-3 and TRBJ1-1, with 7 bases lining up with TRBD1. The CDR3 consists of 14 residues. Germline assignment: CDR1 MNHEY and CDR2 SVGEGT. In nucleotides, the CDR3 is TGTGCCAGCAGTCGAGACAGGGTGAATACTGAAGCTTTCTTT. This gives the protein CASSRDRVNTEAFF.

V gene TRBV28 combines with J gene TRBJ2-5, with TRBD1 matching over 7 bases. CDR1 and CDR2 (germline): MDHEN, SYDVKM. This CDR3 comprises 14 residues. V shed 5 bases, J shed 0 bases, and the junction held 3 bases outside the gene matches. The CDR3 DNA is TGTGCCAGCAGTCCAACAGGGGACCAAGAGACCCAGTACTTC. It codes for CASSPTGDQETQYF.

The V call is TRBV5-5, the J call TRBJ1-1; D might be TRBD1 (6 bases). Germline V lookup: CDR1 SGHKS, CDR2 YYEKEE (reference sequence). This CDR3 comprises 16 residues. Trimming stripped 2 bases from V and 0 bases from J, with 14 bases between. In nucleotides, the CDR3 is TGTGCCAGCAGCTTAACACCGGGACACCTGAACACTGAAGCTTTCTTT. Translation: CASSLTPGHLNTEAFF. The whole variable domain, filled in from reference TRBV5-5 and TRBJ1-1, reads DAGVTQSPTHLIKTRGQQVTLRCSPISGHKSVSWYQQVLGQGPQFIFQYYEKEERGRGNFPDRFSARQFPNYSSELNVNALLLGDSALYLCASSLTPGHLNTEAFFGQGTRLTVV.

This chain joins TRBV15 and TRBJ2-3; D possibly corresponds to TRBD2 (5 bases). V was clipped by 1 base and J by 2 bases, with 16 bases between them. The CDR3 consists of 17 residues. Germline assignment: CDR1 LNHNV and CDR2 YYDKDF (reference sequence). The CDR3, as DNA: TGTGCCACCAGCAGAGCTGGGCTAGCATATGTCACAGATACGCAGTATTTT. It is translated as CATSRAGLAYVTDTQYF.

The gene calls are TRBV12-3 or TRBV12-4 and TRBJ1-1; 8 bases are a match to TRBD1. The CDR3 extends over 16 amino acids. Germline trimming cut 7 bases from V and 0 bases from J; bases unmatched to any gene: 10. CDR3 loop: CASTPKDRALNTEAFF. The CDR3 nucleotides are TGTGCCAGCACCCCAAAGGACAGGGCGTTGAACACTGAAGCTTTCTTT.

The chain couples TRBV2 to TRBJ2-7; TRBD1 might be the D (6 bases). V lost 2 bases and J lost 2, with 10 bases in between. Germline assignment: CDR1 SNHLY and CDR2 FYNNEI. The CDR3 is 14 amino acids. CDR3 DNA: TGTGCCAGCAGTGAAAGAGGGGGAACCTACGAGCAGTACTTC. Translating gives CASSERGGTYEQYF.

The chain couples TRBV4-2 to TRBJ1-6; 9 positions match TRBD1. Germline CDR1 and CDR2: LGHNA and YNFKEQ. This CDR3 contains 16 residues. V lost 6 bases and J lost 7; bases outside the gene matches: 10. The CDR3 spells CASSEGTGKVNSPLHF. CDR3 nucleotide sequence: TGTGCCAGCAGTGAGGGGACAGGGAAGGTCAATTCACCCCTCCACTTT.

The chain links TRBV5-5 to TRBJ1-1, with D uncertain. The CDR3 spans 13 residues. CDR1 and CDR2 (germline): SGHKS, YYEKEE (reference sequence). V lost 9 bases and J 1 base, leaving 13 bases between the germline ends. CDR3 DNA sequence: TGTGCCACCCGCCGGGTGGGGAACACTGAAGCTTTCTTT. This sequence encodes CATRRVGNTEAFF.

The chain has TRBV16 and TRBJ1-1; perhaps TRBD1 as D (6 bases). Germline-derived CDR1 and CDR2 are KGHSY and FQNENV. The CDR3 extends over 16 amino acids. V was pared by 3 bases and J by 4 bases, with 18 bases between. The CDR3 loop is CASSHGLGAVTTEAFF. CDR3 in DNA: TGTGCCAGCAGCCACGGTCTGGGGGCGGTTACCACTGAAGCTTTCTTT.

The chain is built from TRBV27 and TRBJ2-1; no reliable D call. Germline CDR1 reads MNHEY; CDR2 reads SMNVEV (reference sequence). There are 14 residues in the CDR3. V was cut by 8 bases and J by 0 bases, with 11 bases left in between. The CDR3 protein is CASARTSSYNEQFF. CDR3 nucleotides: TGTGCCAGCGCCCGAACAAGCTCCTACAATGAGCAGTTCTTC.

This clonotype was seen more than once but under ten times. The chain recombines TRBV7-9 with TRBJ1-1; no reliable D call. The CDR3 has 12 residues. CDR1 and CDR2 (germline): SEHNR, FQNEAQ (reference sequence). Trimming took off 6 bases at V and 5 bases at J, with 10 bases between the two ends. As DNA, the CDR3 is TGTGCCAGCAGTGCCGGGAGGACTGAAGCTTTCTTT. Amino acids: CASSAGRTEAFF.

The V and J genes are TRBV29-1 and TRBJ2-7; D is undetermined. This CDR3 contains 13 residues. The V end lost 6 bases, the J end lost 0 bases, and 12 bases lay between the germline ends. Per the germline V gene, CDR1 is SQVTM and CDR2 is ANQGSEA. The CDR3 region is CSVVNPSSYEQYF. The DNA for the CDR3 is TGCAGCGTCGTGAACCCGAGCTCCTACGAGCAGTACTTC.

The chain carries TRBV5-1 and TRBJ2-7, with D unclear. V lost 2 bases and J lost 2, with 17 bases in between. The CDR3 has 16 residues. In germline, CDR1 is SGHRS, CDR2 YFSETQ. CDR3 sequence reads: CASSFVSLELPYEQYF. The CDR3 DNA follows: TGCGCCAGCAGCTTTGTCAGTCTAGAGCTACCCTACGAGCAGTACTTC.

The chain links TRBV7-2 to TRBJ2-1; TRBD2 matches 8 bases. Trimming took 4 bases from V and 15 from J; bases not matched to a gene: 17. This CDR3 contains 15 residues. The germline V gene has CDR1 SGHTA and CDR2 FQGNSA. This CDR3 reads CASSSYSGTRTLRFF. The CDR3, as DNA: TGTGCCAGCAGCTCATATTCCGGGACTAGGACCTTACGGTTCTTC.